These T cell receptor beta chains were read from a single sample in a study of a mutant IDH1 vaccine in newly diagnosed glioma. These receptors lack a known antigen. Profiling relied on immunoSEQ multiplex PCR, and the TCRdb table lists in-frame clones only, not all of them. This sample has 20,000 to 25,000 clones, with roughly 80% found just once. Sequenced here: PBMCs, sampled from a glioma patient whose treatment included an IDH1 peptide vaccine. The receptor set was obtained from a man between 35 and 55 years old with glioma. Both conserved end residues are part of each CDR3. The D gene is left open where the match is weak. Size values are once, few and many counts, or a class for expanded clones, and some rows have none.

j_call v_call d_call clone_size cdr3_aa cdr3_nt
TRBJ2-3 TRBV7-2 TRBD2 once CASSLVTSGRALADTQYF TGTGCCAGCAGCTTAGTGACTAGCGGGAGGGCCTTAGCAGATACGCAGTATTTT
TRBJ1-1 TRBV7-9 NA NA CASSLQQGGAFF TGTGCCAGCAGCTTACAACAGGGAGGGGCTTTCTTT
TRBJ1-4 TRBV7-6 NA NA CASSLVVGGANEKLFF TGTGCCAGCAGCTTAGTGGTGGGCGGTGCTAATGAAAAACTGTTTTTT
TRBJ2-7 TRBV10-1 NA once CASSCRLATYEQYF TGCGCCAGCAGTTGCCGGCTAGCTACTTACGAGCAGTACTTC
TRBJ2-5 TRBV11-1 TRBD2 once CASSLSTSGRGETQYF TGTGCCAGCAGCTTATCTACTAGCGGGAGGGGAGAGACCCAGTACTTC
TRBJ1-1 TRBV27 NA NA CASSVEGEEDTEAFF TGTGCCAGCTCGGTCGAGGGCGAAGAGGACACTGAAGCTTTCTTT
TRBJ2-7 TRBV5-1 TRBD2 NA CASSPGLAGVEQYF TGCGCCAGCAGCCCGGGACTAGCGGGAGTCGAGCAGTACTTC
TRBJ2-5 TRBV5-1 NA NA CASSPEGETQYF TGCGCCAGCAGCCCCGAGGGGGAGACCCAGTACTTC
TRBJ2-3 TRBV19 NA NA CASSRLLAVKGDTQYF TGTGCCAGTAGTAGATTACTAGCTGTTAAAGGGGATACGCAGTATTTT
TRBJ1-4 TRBV5-5 NA NA CASSYTGEKLFF TGTGCCAGCAGTTACACGGGTGAAAAACTGTTTTTT
TRBJ2-7 TRBV13 NA NA CASSPPLPSGRSYEQYF TGTGCCAGCAGCCCCCCCCTCCCTTCGGGACGATCCTACGAGCAGTACTTC
TRBJ2-1 TRBV11-1 NA NA CASSPTSSSYNEQFF TGTGCCAGCAGCCCGACTAGTAGCTCCTACAATGAGCAGTTCTTC
TRBJ1-5 TRBV9 TRBD1 NA CASSVGTGGNQPQHF TGTGCCAGCAGCGTAGGAACAGGGGGGAATCAGCCCCAGCATTTT
TRBJ1-1 TRBV2 TRBD1 NA CASSEAWTGGEAFF TGTGCCAGCAGTGAAGCCTGGACAGGGGGTGAAGCTTTCTTT
TRBJ1-1 TRBV19 NA NA CASRRTAEIMNTEAFF TGTGCCAGCCGAAGGACGGCCGAAATAATGAACACTGAAGCCTTCTTT
TRBJ2-7 TRBV5-4 TRBD2 NA CASSLGLGAYEQYF TGTGCCAGCAGCTTAGGACTAGGGGCCTACGAGCAGTACTTC
TRBJ2-7 TRBV27 TRBD1 NA CASSWDRGYEQYF TGTGCCAGCAGCTGGGACAGGGGCTACGAGCAGTACTTC
TRBJ2-6 TRBV5-1 TRBD2 NA CASDSGTGANVLTF TGCGCCAGCGACAGCGGGACTGGGGCCAACGTCCTGACTTTC
TRBJ1-5 TRBV28 NA NA CASTASKGSNQPQHF TGTGCCAGCACAGCATCTAAGGGTAGCAATCAGCCCCAGCATTTT
TRBJ1-4 TRBV18 NA NA CASSPRTRDRRHEKLFF TGTGCCAGCTCACCCCGCACGAGAGACAGGAGGCACGAAAAACTGTTTTTT
TRBJ2-2 TRBV10-3 TRBD2 NA CAIVSGANTGELFF TGTGCCATCGTTAGCGGGGCGAACACCGGGGAGCTGTTTTTT
TRBJ2-7 TRBV2 NA NA CASRALGVQYEQYF TGTGCCAGCAGGGCCCTGGGGGTTCAATACGAGCAGTACTTC
TRBJ2-1 TRBV9 TRBD2 NA CASSVGGGGRPHYNEQFF TGTGCCAGCAGCGTAGGGGGCGGGGGACGTCCCCACTACAATGAGCAGTTCTTC
TRBJ2-3 TRBV19 NA NA CASSIGTFEVTQYF TGTGCCAGTAGTATCGGGACATTCGAGGTTACGCAGTATTTT
TRBJ1-1 TRBV19 TRBD1 NA CASSVLTGGWNTEAFF TGTGCCAGTAGTGTGTTGACAGGGGGTTGGAACACTGAAGCTTTCTTT
TRBJ2-7 TRBV18 TRBD1 NA CASSPAGQGVAEQYF TGTGCCAGCTCACCGGCGGGACAGGGCGTAGCCGAGCAGTACTTC
TRBJ2-7 TRBV29-1 TRBD1 NA CSVPGQGAYEQYF TGCAGCGTACCGGGACAGGGGGCGTATGAGCAGTACTTC
TRBJ2-3 TRBV6-5 NA NA CASSSDRDTQYF TGTGCCAGCAGTTCCGACAGAGATACGCAGTATTTT
TRBJ2-7 TRBV28 TRBD2 once CASSLPSAGGPYEQYF TGTGCCAGCAGTTTACCCTCTGCGGGAGGGCCCTACGAGCAGTACTTC
TRBJ1-2 TRBV29-1 TRBD1 NA CSVSADRGYGYTF TGCAGCGTCTCCGCAGACAGGGGTTATGGCTACACCTTC
TRBJ2-1 TRBV7-6 TRBD2 medium-sized CASSLTGTSGRLEQFF TGTGCCAGCAGCCTAACCGGGACTAGCGGGAGGCTGGAGCAGTTCTTC
TRBJ2-1 TRBV29-1 TRBD2 NA CSVEVGTSGGSEQFF TGCAGCGTTGAAGTCGGGACTAGCGGGGGCAGTGAGCAGTTCTTC
TRBJ1-5 TRBV5-5 NA NA CASSPAGWQGNQPQHF TGTGCCAGCAGCCCCGCCGGATGGCAGGGCAATCAGCCCCAGCATTTT
TRBJ2-4 TRBV14 NA NA CASSQPGRQNIQYF TGTGCCAGCAGCCAGCCGGGACGCCAAAACATTCAGTACTTC
TRBJ2-1 TRBV5-6 NA NA CASSGGEMDEQFF TGTGCCAGCAGCGGGGGAGAGATGGATGAGCAGTTCTTC
TRBJ2-7 TRBV6-5 TRBD2 NA CASSAPGAGRYEQYF TGTGCCAGCAGCGCTCCGGGAGCGGGACGCTACGAGCAGTACTTC
TRBJ2-1 TRBV4-1 NA NA CASSQDMLVQFF TGCGCCAGCAGCCAAGATATGCTGGTGCAGTTCTTC
TRBJ1-2 TRBV27 NA NA CASSFRAGDYGYTF TGTGCCAGCAGTTTCAGGGCCGGGGACTATGGCTACACCTTC
TRBJ2-3 TRBV5-1 TRBD1 NA CASSLVQGATDTQYF TGCGCCAGCAGCTTGGTGCAGGGGGCCACAGATACGCAGTATTTT
TRBJ2-2 TRBV13 NA NA CASSSSDRRYTGELFF TGTGCCAGCAGCTCCTCCGACAGGCGATACACCGGGGAGCTGTTTTTT
TRBJ1-1 TRBV27 NA NA CASSQDRIRVEAFF TGTGCCAGCAGTCAGGACAGAATTAGAGTTGAAGCTTTCTTT
TRBJ1-5 TRBV7-2 NA once CASSVQGDQPQHF TGTGCCAGCAGCGTACAGGGAGATCAGCCCCAGCATTTT
TRBJ2-2 TRBV4-1 NA NA CASSQNPGAETGELFF TGCGCCAGCAGCCAAAACCCCGGGGCAGAGACCGGGGAGCTGTTTTTT
TRBJ2-2 TRBV2 TRBD2 NA CASRRGLAGGGTGELFF TGTGCCAGCAGAAGGGGACTAGCGGGAGGAGGGACCGGGGAGCTGTTTTTT
TRBJ2-2 TRBV29-1 NA few CSARGLVDTGELFF TGCAGCGCCAGAGGGCTAGTTGACACCGGGGAGCTGTTTTTT
TRBJ2-3 TRBV19 TRBD2 NA CASTSGRSADTQYF TGTGCCAGCACTAGCGGGAGAAGTGCAGATACGCAGTATTTT